The source of this TCR beta chain is a study of spatial heterogeneity in lung cancer. General study points: Intratumoral expanded alpha and beta TCR counts were found to track tumor mutation counts.

As for time point: sample taken at primary tumor resection. This clonotype was observed at least ten times. Antigen: not known. Germline CDR1 MGHDK, CDR2 SYGVNS. Unmatched junction bases numbered 6, after V lost 4 bases and J lost 1 base. The CDR3 consists of 16 residues. TCRdb analysed the 5' RACE reads with MiXCR anew, one entry per CDR3 protein. The data show about 10,000 distinct CDR3 sequences, around 6% seen once. This rearrangement joins TRBV25-1 to TRBJ2-5; 10 bases fit TRBD2. Here the sequenced sample was lung tumor tissue, taken at surgery. The receptor was isolated from a male donor with early-stage non-small cell lung cancer. For the CDR3, the DNA is TGTGCCAGCAGTGTAGGTAGCGGGGGGTTCCAAGAGACCCAGTACTTC. It encodes CASSVGSGGFQETQYF.